This T cell receptor beta chain was sequenced in a study of T cells after yellow fever vaccination. Study overall: SMART-Seq v4 Ultra Low Input handled preparation of low-cell-number fractions. Study conclusions and caveats: The presence of abundant clonotypes contaminating from the bulk population was possible in FACS-sorted repertoires.

TCRdb used MiXCR to reprocess the 5' RACE reads, holding one entry per CDR3 protein. The data hold about 320,000 distinct CDR3 sequences, with over 3.5% observed a single time. The V end was cut by 1 base, the J end by 6 bases, with 12 bases between. Per germline, CDR1 SEHNR and CDR2 FQNEAQ (reference sequence). This CDR3 region has 14 residues. This clonotype was observed many times. The antigen is unknown. This receptor was obtained from a man aged 18 to 29 who received the YFV17D yellow fever vaccine. The chain employs TRBV7-9 and TRBJ1-1; possibly TRBD1 for D (5 bases). The sequencing used PBMCs, collected 15 days after the yellow fever booster vaccination. The CDR3 nucleotides read TGTGCCAGCAGCTTAGGCCAGGGATCCGCTGAAGCTTTCTTT. It encodes CASSLGQGSAEAFF.